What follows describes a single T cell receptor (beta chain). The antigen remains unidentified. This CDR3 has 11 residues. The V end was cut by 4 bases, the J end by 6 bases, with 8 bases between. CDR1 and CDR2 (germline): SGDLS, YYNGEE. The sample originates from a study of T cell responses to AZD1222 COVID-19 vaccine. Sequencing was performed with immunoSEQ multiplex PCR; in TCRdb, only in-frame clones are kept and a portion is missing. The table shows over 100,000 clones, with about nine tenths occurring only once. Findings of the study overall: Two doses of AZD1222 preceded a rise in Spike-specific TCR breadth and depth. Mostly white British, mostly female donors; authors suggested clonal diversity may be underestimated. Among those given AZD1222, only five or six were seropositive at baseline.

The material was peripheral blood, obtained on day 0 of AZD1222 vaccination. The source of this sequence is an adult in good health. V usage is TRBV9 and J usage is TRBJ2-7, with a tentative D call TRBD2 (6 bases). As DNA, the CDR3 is TGTGCCAGCAGCTACGGGGGCGAGCAGTACTTC. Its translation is CASSYGGEQYF.